The rows below give T cell receptor beta chains drawn from one sample of a study of blood T cell repertoires in COVID-19. TCRdb keeps only in-frame clones here, not all; method: immunoSEQ multiplex PCR. The sample holds a few hundred thousand clones; approximately 85% are singletons and the top ten take over 8%. The source material was peripheral blood. The receptors here all came from a man aged 18 to 29 with active or convalescent COVID-19. Both conserved end residues are part of each CDR3. A D gene is named only where the DNA matches it firmly. The size of a clone is reported for some rows only, either as once, few or many, or as a class for expanded clones.

d_gene,v_gene,abundance,j_gene,CDR3aa,CDR3nt
TRBD1,TRBV7-9,NA,TRBJ2-7,CASSFIGQGDYEQYF,TGTGCCAGCAGCTTTATCGGACAGGGAGACTACGAGCAGTACTTC
NA,TRBV7-9,NA,TRBJ1-4,CASSLVRGPNEKLFF,TGTGCCAGCAGCTTAGTTCGGGGTCCTAATGAAAAACTGTTTTTT
NA,TRBV7-7,NA,TRBJ1-2,CASSPLSTDIYGYTF,TGTGCCAGCAGCCCCCTCTCGACCGACATCTATGGCTACACCTTC
NA,TRBV7-9,NA,TRBJ2-7,CASSLGRGTLYEQYF,TGTGCCAGCAGCTTAGGCCGTGGGACATTATACGAGCAGTACTTC
NA,TRBV5-6,NA,TRBJ1-1,CASSYGREGAFF,TGTGCCAGCAGCTACGGGAGGGAGGGGGCTTTCTTT
TRBD1,TRBV5-5,NA,TRBJ2-4,CASSSRGQDIQYF,TGTGCCAGCAGCTCCAGGGGGCAAGACATTCAGTACTTC
TRBD2,TRBV14,NA,TRBJ2-3,CASSPGLAGDTQYF,TGTGCCAGCAGTCCGGGACTAGCGGGCGATACGCAGTATTTT
TRBD1,TRBV9,NA,TRBJ2-1,CASSRAGTADNEQFF,TGTGCCAGCAGCCGGGCCGGGACAGCGGACAATGAGCAGTTCTTC
NA,TRBV5-1,once,TRBJ2-1,CASSLTASSYNEQFF,TGCGCCAGCAGCTTGACGGCTAGCTCCTACAATGAGCAGTTCTTC
TRBD2,TRBV9,NA,TRBJ2-1,CASSVIAGGQNEQFF,TGTGCCAGCAGCGTAATAGCGGGGGGTCAGAATGAGCAGTTCTTC